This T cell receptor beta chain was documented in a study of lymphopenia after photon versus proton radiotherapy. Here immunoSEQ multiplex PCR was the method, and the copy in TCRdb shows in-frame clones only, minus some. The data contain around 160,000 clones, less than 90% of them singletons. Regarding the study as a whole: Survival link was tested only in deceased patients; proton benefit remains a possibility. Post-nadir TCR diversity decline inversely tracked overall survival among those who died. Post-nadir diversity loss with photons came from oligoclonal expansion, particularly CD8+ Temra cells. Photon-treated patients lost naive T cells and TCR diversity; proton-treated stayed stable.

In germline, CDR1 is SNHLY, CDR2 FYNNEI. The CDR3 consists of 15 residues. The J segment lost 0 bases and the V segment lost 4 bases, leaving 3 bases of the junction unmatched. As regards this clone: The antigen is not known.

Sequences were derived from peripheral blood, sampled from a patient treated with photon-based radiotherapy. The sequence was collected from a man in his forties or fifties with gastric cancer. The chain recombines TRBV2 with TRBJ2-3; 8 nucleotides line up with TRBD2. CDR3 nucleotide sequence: TGTGCCAGCAGTGTGGCTAGCGGGAGCACAGATACGCAGTATTTT. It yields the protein CASSVASGSTDTQYF.